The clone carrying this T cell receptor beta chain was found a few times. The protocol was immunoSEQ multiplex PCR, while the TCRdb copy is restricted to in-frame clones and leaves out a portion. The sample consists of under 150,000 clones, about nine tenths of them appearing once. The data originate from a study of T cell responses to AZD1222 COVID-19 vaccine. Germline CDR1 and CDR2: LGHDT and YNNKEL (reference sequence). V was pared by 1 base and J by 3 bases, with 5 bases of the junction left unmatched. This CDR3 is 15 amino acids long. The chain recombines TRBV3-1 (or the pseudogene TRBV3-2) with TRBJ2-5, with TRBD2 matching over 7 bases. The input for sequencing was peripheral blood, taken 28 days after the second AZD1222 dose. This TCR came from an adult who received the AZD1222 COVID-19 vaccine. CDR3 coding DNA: TGTGCCAGCAGCCAAGGGCTGGGAGGGGAAGAGACCCAGTACTTC. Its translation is CASSQGLGGEETQYF.